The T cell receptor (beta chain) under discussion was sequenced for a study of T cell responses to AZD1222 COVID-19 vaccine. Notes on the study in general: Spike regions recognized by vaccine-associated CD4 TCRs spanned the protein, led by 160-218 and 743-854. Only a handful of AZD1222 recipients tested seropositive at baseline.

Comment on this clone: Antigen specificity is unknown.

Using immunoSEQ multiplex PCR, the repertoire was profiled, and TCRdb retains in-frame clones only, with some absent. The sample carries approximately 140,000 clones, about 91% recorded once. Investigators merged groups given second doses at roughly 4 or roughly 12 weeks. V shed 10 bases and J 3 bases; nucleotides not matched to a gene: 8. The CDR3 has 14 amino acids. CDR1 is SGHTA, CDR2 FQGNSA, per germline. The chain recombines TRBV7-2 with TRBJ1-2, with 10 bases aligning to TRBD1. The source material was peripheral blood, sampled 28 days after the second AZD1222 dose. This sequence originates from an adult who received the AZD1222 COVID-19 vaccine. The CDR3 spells CAIGTGAFDYGYTF. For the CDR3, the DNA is TGTGCCATAGGGACAGGGGCGTTTGACTATGGCTACACCTTC.